The 11 T cell receptor beta chains presented below share a single source sample, sequenced in a study of cytomegalovirus exposure and HLA in healthy donors. 60 Vbeta and 13 Jbeta primers were used in PCR. The protocol was immunoSEQ multiplex PCR, while the TCRdb copy is restricted to in-frame clones and leaves out a portion. The sample includes about 150,000 clones, 9.7% of them seen just once. The sample comprised PBMCs. Every receptor here comes from a man in his fifties or sixties in good health and CMV-seronegative.

This clone came up a few times. The rearrangement uses TRBV19 and TRBJ1-4; D is uncertain. Germline CDR1 reads LNHDA; CDR2 reads SQIVND (reference sequence). Trimming removed 7 bases at V and 5 bases at J, with 17 bases between. The CDR3 has 15 amino acids. CDR3 residues: CASIRGRQENEKLFF. DNA for the CDR3: TGTGCCAGTATCCGAGGTCGCCAAGAGAATGAAAAACTGTTTTTT.

This rearrangement joins TRBV19 to TRBJ1-5, with D hard to call. Germline V gene lookup returns CDR1 LNHDA and CDR2 SQIVND (reference sequence). The CDR3 is 14 amino acids. The germline V and J ends were trimmed by 5 bases and 5 bases, with 13 bases remaining between them. Here the CDR3 DNA reads TGTGCCAGTAGTTATAGTAATTCGGATCAGCCCCAGCATTTT. This translates into CASSYSNSDQPQHF.

This clone was recorded a few times. The genes are TRBV5-8 and TRBJ1-5; TRBD1 might be the D (5 bases). The germline V gene encodes CDR1 SGHTS and CDR2 YDEGEE. Trimming took 0 bases from V and 15 from J, leaving 10 bases between them. The CDR3 spans 11 residues. As DNA, the CDR3 is TGTGCCAGCAGCTTGGAGCAGGGATGGCATTTT. Protein: CASSLEQGWHF.

This clone occurred a few times. CDR3 sequence (DNA): TGCAGCGTGCACGACAGGAAAAACACTGAAGCTTTCTTT. It is translated as CSVHDRKNTEAFF. The chain combines TRBV29-1 with TRBJ1-1, with D perhaps TRBD1 (6 bases). The CDR3 has 13 amino acids. The V end was cut by 6 bases, the J end by 2 bases, with 13 bases between. Germline V lookup: CDR1 SQVTM, CDR2 ANQGSEA.

A few counts support this clone. The chain carries TRBV6-5 and TRBJ1-5; no clear D. This CDR3 region has 13 residues. Trimming left V 7 bases short and J 1 base short, with 8 bases between. Germline values: CDR1 MNHEY, CDR2 SVGAGI. The CDR3 is CASTGQSNQPQHF. For the CDR3, the DNA is TGTGCCAGCACTGGGCAAAGCAATCAGCCCCAGCATTTT.

The chain recombines TRBV6-6 with TRBJ2-5; a weak D match, TRBD1 (5 bases). The CDR3 has 14 residues. Trimming pared 5 bases from V and 0 bases from J, leaving 10 bases between. Germline assignment: CDR1 MNHNY and CDR2 SVGAGI (reference sequence). The CDR3 sequence is CASSLQGDQETQYF. CDR3 in DNA: TGTGCCAGCAGTCTCCAGGGTGACCAAGAGACCCAGTACTTC.

The CDR3 reads CASSYKGGGDTSTDTQYF. The CDR3 region has the DNA TGTGCCAGCAGCTATAAAGGGGGCGGGGACACTAGCACAGATACGCAGTATTTT. This chain links TRBV4-2 with TRBJ2-3; weak D call: TRBD1 (7 bases). Trimming shortened V by 5 bases and J by 0 bases, and 21 bases separated the two germline ends. The CDR3 totals 18 residues. Germline V gives CDR1 LGHNA, CDR2 YNFKEQ.

This clone has more than one count but fewer than ten. This chain joins TRBV29-1 and TRBJ1-1; 10 bases fit TRBD1. Germline V gene data show CDR1 as SQVTM and CDR2 as ANQGSEA. Losses at the gene ends were 4 bases for V and 4 bases for J; bases not matched to a gene: 9. This CDR3 contains 15 residues. CDR3 DNA: TGCAGCGTTGGTGGACAGGGGGGCTTGGGCACTGAAGCTTTCTTT. Protein: CSVGGQGGLGTEAFF.

Notes on this clone: At one boundary the junction diverges from the germline segment, which might be a read error. CDR3 nucleotide sequence: TGTGCTAGCAGCTTGACAGGGGGCGCGGGGTCACCCCTCCACTTT. This translates into CASSLTGGAGSPLHF. The chain uses TRBV7-7 and TRBJ1-6, with 10 positions matching TRBD1. The CDR3 spans 15 residues. Germline V lookup: CDR1 SSHAT, CDR2 FNYEAQ (reference sequence).

This clone was counted a few times. This chain's CDR3 is CAWKPRDNNQPQHF. In DNA, the CDR3 is TGTGCCTGGAAACCCAGGGACAACAATCAGCCCCAGCATTTT. The chain recombines TRBV30 with TRBJ1-5; D is possibly TRBD1 (6 bases). This CDR3 has 14 amino acids. V gave up 4 bases and J gave up 3 bases, with 13 bases separating them. Germline V gene lookup returns CDR1 GTSNPN and CDR2 SVGIG (reference sequence).

This clone came up a few times. The CDR3 DNA sequence: TGCGCCAGCAGCCGGCCAGCGGGAGAGACCCAGTACTTC. Its protein product is CASSRPAGETQYF. The rearrangement links TRBV5-1 to TRBJ2-5; D may be TRBD2 (6 bases). V was trimmed by 4 bases and J by 4 bases, leaving 11 bases between them. CDR3 length: 13 amino acids. Germline CDR1 and CDR2: SGHRS and YFSETQ. The complete variable domain, with remaining parts taken from reference TRBV5-1 and TRBJ2-5, reads KAGVTQTPRYLIKTRGQQVTLSCSPISGHRSVSWYQQTPGQGLQFLFEYFSETQRNKGNFPGRFSGRQFSNSRSEMNVSTLELGDSALYLCASSRPAGETQYFGPGTRLLVL.